A single sample is the source of the 5 T cell receptor beta chains below, sequenced in a study of PD-1 blockade in classical Hodgkin lymphoma. Every patient relapsed after autologous stem cell transplantation, and brentuximab vedotin exposure varied. The assay was immunoSEQ multiplex PCR, and TCRdb's table has in-frame clones only and misses some. The table lists about 85,000 clones, around nine tenths of them singletons. This material consisted of peripheral blood mononuclear cells (PBMCs), taken before the second cycle of nivolumab. The receptors come from a human donor with classical Hodgkin lymphoma.

This chain uses TRBV5-1 with TRBJ2-7; 7 bases fit TRBD1. After removal of 0 bases from V and 4 bases from J, the junction contained 7 bases not matched to a gene. Germline V gene data show CDR1 as SGHRS and CDR2 as YFSETQ. CDR3 size: 15 residues. CDR3 sequence: CASSLEGTVGYEQYF. The CDR3 DNA is TGCGCCAGCAGCTTGGAAGGGACAGTGGGATACGAGCAGTACTTC.

The gene calls are TRBV5-4 and TRBJ1-3; 7 nucleotides align to TRBD1. Germline CDR1 is SGHNT and CDR2 is YYREEE (reference sequence). The CDR3 is made up of 14 amino acids. After removal of 2 bases from V and 8 bases from J, the junction contained 7 bases not matched to a gene. This chain's CDR3 is CASSLTGVDYTIYF. CDR3 nucleotide sequence: TGTGCCAGCAGCTTAACAGGGGTCGACTACACCATATATTTT.

This chain joins TRBV9 and TRBJ2-7; a weak D match, TRBD2 (5 bases). Germline loops: CDR1 SGDLS, CDR2 YYNGEE. The CDR3 sequence is 13 residues long. V lost 0 bases and J lost 12, with 16 bases in between. The CDR3 DNA sequence: TGTGCCAGCAGCGTAGGTCCACCCTCTGGAGGGTACTTC. This translates into CASSVGPPSGGYF.

The chain couples TRBV2 to TRBJ2-1; D possibly corresponds to TRBD2 (5 bases). The V end was cut by 7 bases, the J end by 3 bases, with 10 bases between. Germline V gene sequence: CDR1 SNHLY, CDR2 FYNNEI. The CDR3 has 13 amino acids. CDR3 amino acids: CASIPGIYNEQFF. The CDR3 DNA is TGTGCCAGCATCCCGGGAATCTACAATGAGCAGTTCTTC. The variable domain in full, with the rest retrieved from reference TRBV2 and TRBJ2-1, is EPEVTQTPSHQVTQMGQEVILRCVPISNHLYFYWYRQILGQKVEFLVSFYNNEISEKSEIFDDQFSVERPDGSNFTLKIRSTKLEDSAMYFCASIPGIYNEQFFGPGTRLTVL.

This chain links TRBV28 with TRBJ2-7, with 12 bases identical to TRBD1. V shed 6 bases and J 7 bases; nucleotides not matched to a gene: 13. The CDR3 runs 16 residues. The V gene's germline CDR1 is MDHEN and CDR2 SYDVKM. CDR3 sequence reads: CASSLLGTGGAGEQYF. The CDR3 DNA follows: TGTGCCAGCAGCTTACTGGGGACAGGGGGCGCTGGTGAGCAGTACTTC.